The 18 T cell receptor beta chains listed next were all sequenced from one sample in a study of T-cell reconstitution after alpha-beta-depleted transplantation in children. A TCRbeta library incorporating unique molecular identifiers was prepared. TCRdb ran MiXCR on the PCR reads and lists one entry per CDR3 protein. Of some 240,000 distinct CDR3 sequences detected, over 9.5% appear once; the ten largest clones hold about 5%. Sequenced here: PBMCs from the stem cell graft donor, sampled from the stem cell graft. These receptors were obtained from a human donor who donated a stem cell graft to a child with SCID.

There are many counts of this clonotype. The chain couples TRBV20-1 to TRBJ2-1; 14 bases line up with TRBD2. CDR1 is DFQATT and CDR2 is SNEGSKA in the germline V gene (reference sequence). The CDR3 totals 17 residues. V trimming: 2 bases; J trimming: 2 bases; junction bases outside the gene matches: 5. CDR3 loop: CSARTGLAGGTYNEQFF. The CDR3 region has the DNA TGCAGTGCTAGAACAGGACTAGCGGGGGGCACCTACAATGAGCAGTTCTTC.

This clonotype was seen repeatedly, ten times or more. CDR3 in amino acids: CASSYTGQGAQPQHF. CDR3 bases: TGTGCCAGCAGTTACACCGGACAGGGGGCTCAGCCCCAGCATTTT. The V gene is TRBV6-2 or TRBV6-3, the J gene TRBJ1-5, with TRBD1 matching 11 bases. Losses at the gene ends were 2 bases for V and 6 bases for J; bases not matched to a gene: 3. CDR1 and CDR2 from the germline V gene are MNHEY and SVGEGT. The CDR3 sequence is 15 residues long.

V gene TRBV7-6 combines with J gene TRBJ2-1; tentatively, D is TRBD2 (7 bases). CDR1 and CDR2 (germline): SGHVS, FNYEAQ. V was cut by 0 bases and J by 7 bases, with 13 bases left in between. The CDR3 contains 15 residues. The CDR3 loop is CASSLAGGPENEQFF. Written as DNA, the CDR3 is TGTGCCAGCAGCTTAGCGGGGGGGCCCGAGAATGAGCAGTTCTTC.

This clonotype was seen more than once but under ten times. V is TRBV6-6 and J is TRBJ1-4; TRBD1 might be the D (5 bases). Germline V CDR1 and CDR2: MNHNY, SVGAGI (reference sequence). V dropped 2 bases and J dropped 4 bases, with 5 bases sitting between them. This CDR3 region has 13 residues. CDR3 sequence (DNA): TGTGCCAGCAGTTACGGGGGTAATGAAAAACTGTTTTTT. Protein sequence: CASSYGGNEKLFF.

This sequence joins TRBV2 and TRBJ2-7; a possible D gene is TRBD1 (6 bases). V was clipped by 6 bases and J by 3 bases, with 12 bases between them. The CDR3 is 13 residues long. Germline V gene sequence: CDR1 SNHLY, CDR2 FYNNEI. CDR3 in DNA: TGTGCCAGCAGCCACAGGGAAGGCTACGAGCAGTACTTC. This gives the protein CASSHREGYEQYF. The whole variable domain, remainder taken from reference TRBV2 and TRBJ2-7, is EPEVTQTPSHQVTQMGQEVILRCVPISNHLYFYWYRQILGQKVEFLVSFYNNEISEKSEIFDDQFSVERPDGSNFTLKIRSTKLEDSAMYFCASSHREGYEQYFGPGTRLTVT.

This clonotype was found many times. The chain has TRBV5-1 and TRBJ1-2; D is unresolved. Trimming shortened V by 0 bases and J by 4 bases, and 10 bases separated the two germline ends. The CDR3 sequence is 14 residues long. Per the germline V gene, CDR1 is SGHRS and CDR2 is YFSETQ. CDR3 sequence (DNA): TGCGCCAGCAGCTTGGATGGGAAGCCCTATGGCTACACCTTC. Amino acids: CASSLDGKPYGYTF.

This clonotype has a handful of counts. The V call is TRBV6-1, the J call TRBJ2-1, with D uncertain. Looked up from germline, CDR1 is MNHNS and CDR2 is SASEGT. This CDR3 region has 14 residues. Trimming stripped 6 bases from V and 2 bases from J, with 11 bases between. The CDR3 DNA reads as TGTGCCAGCAGCCGCCCCGGCCCCTACAATGAGCAGTTCTTC. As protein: CASSRPGPYNEQFF.

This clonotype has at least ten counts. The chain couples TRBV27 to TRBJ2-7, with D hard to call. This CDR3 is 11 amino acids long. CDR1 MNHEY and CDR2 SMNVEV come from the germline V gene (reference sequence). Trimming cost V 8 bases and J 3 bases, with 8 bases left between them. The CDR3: CASRKHYEQYF. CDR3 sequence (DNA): TGTGCCAGCCGAAAACACTACGAGCAGTACTTC.

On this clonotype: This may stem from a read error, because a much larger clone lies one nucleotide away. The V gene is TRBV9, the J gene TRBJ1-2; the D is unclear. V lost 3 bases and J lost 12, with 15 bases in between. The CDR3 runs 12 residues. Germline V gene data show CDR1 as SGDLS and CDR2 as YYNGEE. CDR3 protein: CASSGSRWSDTF. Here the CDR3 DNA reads TGTGCCAGCAGCGGAAGCCGGTGGAGCGACACCTTC.

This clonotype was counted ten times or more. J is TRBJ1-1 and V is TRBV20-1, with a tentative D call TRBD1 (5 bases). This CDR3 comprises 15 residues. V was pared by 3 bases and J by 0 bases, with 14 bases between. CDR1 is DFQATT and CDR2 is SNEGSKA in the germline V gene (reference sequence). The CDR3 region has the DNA TGCAGTGCTAGGTCATTAGGGGTAATGAACACTGAAGCTTTCTTT. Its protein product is CSARSLGVMNTEAFF.

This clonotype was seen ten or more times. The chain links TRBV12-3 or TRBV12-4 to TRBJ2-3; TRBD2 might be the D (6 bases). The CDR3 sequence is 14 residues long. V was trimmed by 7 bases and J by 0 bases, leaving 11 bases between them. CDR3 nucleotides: TGTGCCAGCAACTGGGGGGAGAGCACAGATACGCAGTATTTT. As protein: CASNWGESTDTQYF.

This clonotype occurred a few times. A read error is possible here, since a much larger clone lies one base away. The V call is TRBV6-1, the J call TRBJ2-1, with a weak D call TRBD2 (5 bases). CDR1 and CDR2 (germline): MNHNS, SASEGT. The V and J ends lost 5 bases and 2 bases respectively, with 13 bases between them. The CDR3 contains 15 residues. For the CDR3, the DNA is TGTGCCAGCAGTCCCCTGTACGGGGCCTACAATGAGCAGTTCTTC. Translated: CASSPLYGAYNEQFF.

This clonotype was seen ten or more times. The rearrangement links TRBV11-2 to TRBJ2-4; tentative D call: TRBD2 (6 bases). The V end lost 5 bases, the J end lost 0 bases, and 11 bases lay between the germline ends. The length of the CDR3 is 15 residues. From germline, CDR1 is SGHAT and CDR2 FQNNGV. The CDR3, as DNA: TGTGCCAGCAGCCAGCAGGGACTAGCCAAAAACATTCAGTACTTC. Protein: CASSQQGLAKNIQYF.

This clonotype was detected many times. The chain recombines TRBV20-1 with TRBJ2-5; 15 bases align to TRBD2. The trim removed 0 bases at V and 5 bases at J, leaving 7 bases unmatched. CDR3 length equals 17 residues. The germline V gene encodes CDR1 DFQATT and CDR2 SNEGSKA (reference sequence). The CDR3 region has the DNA TGCAGTGCTAGAGATCGGACTAGCGGGGGGGCCGGGGAGACCCAGTACTTC. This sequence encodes CSARDRTSGGAGETQYF.

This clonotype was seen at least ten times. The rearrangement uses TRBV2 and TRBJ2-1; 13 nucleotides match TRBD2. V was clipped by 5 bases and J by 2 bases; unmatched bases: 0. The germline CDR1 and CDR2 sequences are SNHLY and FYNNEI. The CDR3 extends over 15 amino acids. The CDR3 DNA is TGTGCCAGCAGTACTAGCGGGGGGGCCTACAATGAGCAGTTCTTC. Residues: CASSTSGGAYNEQFF.

In DNA form, the CDR3 reads TGCAGTGCTAGAGAGGGACTTATTAGGAACACTGAAGCTTTCTTT. It codes for CSAREGLIRNTEAFF. The rearrangement joins TRBV20-1 to TRBJ1-1; D is possibly TRBD1 (5 bases). In germline, CDR1 is DFQATT, CDR2 SNEGSKA (reference sequence). This CDR3 spans 15 amino acids. Trimming took 0 bases from V and 1 from J, leaving 12 bases between them.

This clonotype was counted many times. The CDR3 sequence: CASSNPYRGHRPDTQYF. The DNA for the CDR3 is TGTGCCAGCAGCAATCCCTACAGGGGGCACCGACCAGATACGCAGTATTTT. The V call is TRBV7-6, the J call TRBJ2-3; 9 positions match TRBD1. V lost 5 bases to trimming and J lost 4 bases; unmatched junction nucleotides: 13. The CDR3 is 17 residues long. Per germline, CDR1 SGHVS and CDR2 FNYEAQ.

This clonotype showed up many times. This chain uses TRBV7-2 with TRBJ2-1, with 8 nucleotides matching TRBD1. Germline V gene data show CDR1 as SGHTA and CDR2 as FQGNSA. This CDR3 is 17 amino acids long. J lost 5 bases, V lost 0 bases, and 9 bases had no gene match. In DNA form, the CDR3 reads TGTGCCAGCAGCTTAGCCTCTTCGACAGGGGCCGACAATGAGCAGTTCTTC. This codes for CASSLASSTGADNEQFF.